This T cell receptor (beta chain) was identified in a study of shared clonotypes between healthy human individuals. CD8 cells regarded as naive lacked CD45RO, were positively chosen for CCR7, and omitted terminally differentiated effector memory CD45RA+ cells. The data were produced by immunoSEQ multiplex PCR, yet TCRdb's version contains in-frame clones alone and is incomplete. The repertoire holds around 2,000,000 clones, with about 95% as singletons. The CDR3 spans 17 residues. V dropped 3 bases and J dropped 1; count of bases not matched to a gene: 6. Germline-derived CDR1 and CDR2 are SEHNR and FQNEAQ (reference sequence).

The rearrangement joins TRBV7-9 to TRBJ2-2; TRBD2 aligns across 9 bases. This receptor was identified in a young man in good health. Input material: naive CD8+ T cells sorted from blood. The CDR3 is CASSLSGLAMNTGELFF. DNA of the CDR3: TGTGCCAGCAGCTTGTCCGGACTAGCGATGAACACCGGGGAGCTGTTTTTT.